One sample yielded the 5 T cell receptor beta chains listed below, sequenced in a study of neoadjuvant nivolumab and ipilimumab in lung cancer. Only in-frame clones appear in the TCRdb table, and some are missing; sequencing was by immunoSEQ multiplex PCR. The sample yields around 20,000 clones, more than 65% seen once. Sequenced here: tumor tissue, sampled after neoadjuvant nivolumab, alone or with ipilimumab, at or shortly before surgery. The receptors were gathered from an adult with non-small cell lung cancer.

The chain couples TRBV7-8 to TRBJ2-1, with a tentative D call TRBD2 (7 bases). With 2 bases removed from V and 4 bases from J, the gap between germline ends came to 24 bases. CDR1 and CDR2 (germline): SGHVS, FQNEAQ. The CDR3 totals 19 residues. The CDR3 spells CASSLMDSTYGGGYNEQFF. In DNA form, the CDR3 reads TGTGCCAGCAGCTTAATGGACAGTACATATGGGGGGGGTTACAATGAGCAGTTCTTC.

V usage is TRBV27 and J usage is TRBJ2-1; 12 bases agree with TRBD2. V was clipped by 6 bases and J by 15 bases; unmatched bases: 18. CDR1 is MNHEY and CDR2 is SMNVEV in the germline V gene (reference sequence). The length of the CDR3 is 16 residues. CDR3 in DNA: TGTGCCAGCAGGGTTCCCCTAGCGGGAGGGCCGACTGACCGGTTCTTC. It specifies CASRVPLAGGPTDRFF.

In this sample, this clone is medium-sized. The rearrangement links TRBV7-8 to TRBJ2-7; D remains ambiguous. This CDR3 has 14 amino acids. Looked up from germline, CDR1 is SGHVS and CDR2 is FQNEAQ. Deletions cut 3 bases from V and 7 bases from J, with 16 bases between. The CDR3 DNA sequence: TGTGCCAGCAGCTTTGGCCCCATAGTTGAGGAGCAGTACTTC. Encoded protein: CASSFGPIVEEQYF.

V is TRBV9 and J is TRBJ2-7, with D hard to call. Germline CDR1 reads SGDLS; CDR2 reads YYNGEE. The ends were cut back, 0 bases at V and 6 bases at J, with 10 bases in the middle. The CDR3 has 13 amino acids. The CDR3 region is CASSVDAKGEQYF. CDR3 DNA: TGTGCCAGCAGCGTAGACGCGAAGGGCGAGCAGTACTTC.

V gene TRBV15 combines with J gene TRBJ2-3; 8 bases fit TRBD2. J gave up 2 bases and V 0 bases, and 7 bases lay outside the gene matches. Per the germline V gene, CDR1 is LNHNV and CDR2 is YYDKDF (reference sequence). CDR3 length: 17 amino acids. The DNA for the CDR3 is TGTGCCACCAGCAGAGACCGGCTAGCGGGTAACACAGATACGCAGTATTTT. As protein: CATSRDRLAGNTDTQYF.